Listed below are T cell receptor beta chains from one sample, sequenced in a study of Ad26.COV2.S vaccination and SARS-CoV-2 variants. The assay was immunoSEQ multiplex PCR, and TCRdb's table has in-frame clones only and misses some. The sample has hundreds of thousands of clones; roughly 90% are singletons. Sequencing used peripheral blood, obtained in a trial of Ad26.COV2.S vaccine versus placebo. The receptor source for this set is a person between 18 and 59 years old who received the Ad26.COV2.S COVID-19 vaccine or a placebo. The CDR3 runs from the conserved cysteine through the conserved F or W. A D gene is named only where the DNA matches it firmly. Rows may omit the clone size; those that give it use once, few, many or a size class.

CDR3nt: TGTGCCAGCAGCGTAGGTTATAGCAATCAGCCCCAGCATTTT
CDR3aa: CASSVGYSNQPQHF
d_gene: -
abundance: -
j_gene: TRBJ1-5
v_gene: TRBV9

CDR3nt: TGTGCCAGCTCACCACCGACGGTTGGCCGCACGAGCACCGGGGAGCTGTTTTTT
CDR3aa: CASSPPTVGRTSTGELFF
d_gene: -
abundance: -
j_gene: TRBJ2-2
v_gene: TRBV18

CDR3nt: TGTGCCAGCAGTTTATTACCCCACCCGCTAGATGAGCAGTTCTTC
CDR3aa: CASSLLPHPLDEQFF
d_gene: -
abundance: once
j_gene: TRBJ2-1
v_gene: TRBV27

CDR3nt: TGTGCCATCAGTCCGGGACTAGCGGGAGGGCCATACGAGCAGTACTTC
CDR3aa: CAISPGLAGGPYEQYF
d_gene: TRBD2
abundance: -
j_gene: TRBJ2-7
v_gene: TRBV10-3

CDR3nt: TGTGCCAGCAGTGAAGCGCTTGAGGCAAGGTCCCAGTACTTC
CDR3aa: CASSEALEARSQYF
d_gene: -
abundance: -
j_gene: TRBJ2-5
v_gene: TRBV6-1

CDR3nt: TGTGCCAGCAGGCTGGAGCGGGAGAACACCGGGGAGCTGTTTTTT
CDR3aa: CASRLERENTGELFF
d_gene: TRBD2
abundance: once
j_gene: TRBJ2-2
v_gene: TRBV7-8

CDR3nt: TGTGCCAGCAGTTTTGCGGGGTCGAGCTCTGGAAACACCATATATTTT
CDR3aa: CASSFAGSSSGNTIYF
d_gene: -
abundance: -
j_gene: TRBJ1-3
v_gene: TRBV28

CDR3nt: TGTGCCACCAAGACTAAAGTGGGCAGGGGTACTGAAGCTTTCTTT
CDR3aa: CATKTKVGRGTEAFF
d_gene: -
abundance: -
j_gene: TRBJ1-1
v_gene: TRBV5-4

CDR3nt: TGCGCCAGCAGCTTGGAAGGGACAGGCCTCGGGGAGCTGTTTTTT
CDR3aa: CASSLEGTGLGELFF
d_gene: TRBD1
abundance: -
j_gene: TRBJ2-2
v_gene: TRBV5-1

CDR3nt: TGTGCCAGTAGTGTAGGACCTGCGGCCGGCACTGAAGCTTTCTTT
CDR3aa: CASSVGPAAGTEAFF
d_gene: -
abundance: -
j_gene: TRBJ1-1
v_gene: TRBV19

CDR3nt: TGTGCCAGCAGCACGCACAATGAGCAGTTCTTC
CDR3aa: CASSTHNEQFF
d_gene: -
abundance: -
j_gene: TRBJ2-1
v_gene: TRBV12-3/TRBV12-4

CDR3nt: TGTGCCAGCAGGACAAGGGGCCAAGAGACCCAGTACTTC
CDR3aa: CASRTRGQETQYF
d_gene: -
abundance: -
j_gene: TRBJ2-5
v_gene: TRBV5-6

CDR3nt: TGTGCCAGCAGCCGGGCTAGCAATCAGCCCCAGCATTTT
CDR3aa: CASSRASNQPQHF
d_gene: -
abundance: -
j_gene: TRBJ1-5
v_gene: TRBV6-2/TRBV6-3

CDR3nt: TGCGCCAGCAGCAGACAGGGGTCCTACGAGCAGTACTTC
CDR3aa: CASSRQGSYEQYF
d_gene: TRBD1
abundance: -
j_gene: TRBJ2-7
v_gene: TRBV10-1

CDR3nt: TGTGCCAGCTCACCACCGAGCGGCGAGCAGTTCTTC
CDR3aa: CASSPPSGEQFF
d_gene: -
abundance: -
j_gene: TRBJ2-1
v_gene: TRBV18

CDR3nt: TGTGCCAGCAGCTCCGCGGGGGAGCGGGATACGCAGTATTTT
CDR3aa: CASSSAGERDTQYF
d_gene: TRBD2
abundance: -
j_gene: TRBJ2-3
v_gene: TRBV11-3

CDR3nt: TGTGCCAGCAGCGCAGAAGCATTGGGACAGAACATTCAGTACTTC
CDR3aa: CASSAEALGQNIQYF
d_gene: TRBD1
abundance: few
j_gene: TRBJ2-4
v_gene: TRBV7-2

CDR3nt: TGTGCCAGCAGTGTCCGGGGAAATCAGCCCCAGCATTTT
CDR3aa: CASSVRGNQPQHF
d_gene: -
abundance: -
j_gene: TRBJ1-5
v_gene: TRBV12-3/TRBV12-4

CDR3nt: TGTGCCAGTAGTATCGGACTCAATGAGCAGTTCTTC
CDR3aa: CASSIGLNEQFF
d_gene: -
abundance: -
j_gene: TRBJ2-1
v_gene: TRBV19

CDR3nt: TGTGCCAGCAGCGTAGCCGCCGCCAGGCTTCCAGGAAACACCATATATTTT
CDR3aa: CASSVAAARLPGNTIYF
d_gene: -
abundance: -
j_gene: TRBJ1-3
v_gene: TRBV7-2

CDR3nt: TGCGCCAGCAGCCAACGCGGGGGGGACCATGAGCAGTTCTTC
CDR3aa: CASSQRGGDHEQFF
d_gene: TRBD2
abundance: -
j_gene: TRBJ2-1
v_gene: TRBV4-1

CDR3nt: TGTGCCAGCAGCCAGGAAGGGGGGGCTGGCGGTGAAGCTTTCTTT
CDR3aa: CASSQEGGAGGEAFF
d_gene: -
abundance: -
j_gene: TRBJ1-1
v_gene: TRBV3-1/TRBV3-2

CDR3nt: TGTGCCTGGAGTACGGGGGCCTACGAGCAGTACTTC
CDR3aa: CAWSTGAYEQYF
d_gene: -
abundance: -
j_gene: TRBJ2-7
v_gene: TRBV30

CDR3nt: TGTGCCAGCAGTTACGGCACCCCGGGAGATTGGGAGACCCAGTACTTC
CDR3aa: CASSYGTPGDWETQYF
d_gene: -
abundance: -
j_gene: TRBJ2-5
v_gene: TRBV6-2/TRBV6-3

CDR3nt: TGTGCCAGCAGAAGGGGAGGTAGTGGTGGCTACACCTTC
CDR3aa: CASRRGGSGGYTF
d_gene: -
abundance: once
j_gene: TRBJ1-2
v_gene: TRBV9

CDR3nt: TGTGCCAGCAGCCCTCGAAGAAGCAGTCGAGCCTACGAGCAGTACTTC
CDR3aa: CASSPRRSSRAYEQYF
d_gene: -
abundance: once
j_gene: TRBJ2-7
v_gene: TRBV7-9

CDR3nt: TGTGCCAGCAGCGTCCCGGTAGGCCTAGCGGGAGCCGGGGAGCTGTTTTTT
CDR3aa: CASSVPVGLAGAGELFF
d_gene: TRBD2
abundance: -
j_gene: TRBJ2-2
v_gene: TRBV9

CDR3nt: TGTGCCAGCAGCCCTTCCCTTCGTGGATGGGATGAGCAGTTCTTC
CDR3aa: CASSPSLRGWDEQFF
d_gene: -
abundance: -
j_gene: TRBJ2-1
v_gene: TRBV9

CDR3nt: TGTGCCAGCAAGGTATGGTCTCTGGGGAACAATGAGCAGTTCTTC
CDR3aa: CASKVWSLGNNEQFF
d_gene: -
abundance: -
j_gene: TRBJ2-1
v_gene: TRBV6-5

CDR3nt: TGTGCCACCAGCAGGGCAGGGACCCTCAATGAGCAGTTCTTC
CDR3aa: CATSRAGTLNEQFF
d_gene: -
abundance: -
j_gene: TRBJ2-1
v_gene: TRBV15

CDR3nt: TGTGCCAGCAGCTTAGATCTGGGAGGGACAGGGTTTTACAATGAGCAGTTCTTC
CDR3aa: CASSLDLGGTGFYNEQFF
d_gene: TRBD1
abundance: -
j_gene: TRBJ2-1
v_gene: TRBV11-2

CDR3nt: TGTGCCAGCAGCTTCGGCTCTGCTAGAGAGACCCAGTACTTC
CDR3aa: CASSFGSARETQYF
d_gene: -
abundance: -
j_gene: TRBJ2-5
v_gene: TRBV5-4

CDR3nt: TGCGCCAGCAGCCAGGGATCCGAGCAGTACTTC
CDR3aa: CASSQGSEQYF
d_gene: -
abundance: many
j_gene: TRBJ2-7
v_gene: TRBV4-1

CDR3nt: TGTGCCAGTACCGAAACAGGCTCCTACGAGCAGTACTTC
CDR3aa: CASTETGSYEQYF
d_gene: -
abundance: -
j_gene: TRBJ2-7
v_gene: TRBV19

CDR3nt: TGCGCCAGCAGCTTGGGGACAGGGGTCGACATTCAGTACTTC
CDR3aa: CASSLGTGVDIQYF
d_gene: TRBD1
abundance: -
j_gene: TRBJ2-4
v_gene: TRBV5-1

CDR3nt: TGTGCCAGCAGCTTGAGGCAGTCCTACAATGAGCAGTTCTTC
CDR3aa: CASSLRQSYNEQFF
d_gene: -
abundance: -
j_gene: TRBJ2-1
v_gene: TRBV5-4

CDR3nt: TGTGCCAGCAGCTCGCAGGTTTCGTATTACCAAGAGACCCAGTACTTC
CDR3aa: CASSSQVSYYQETQYF
d_gene: -
abundance: -
j_gene: TRBJ2-5
v_gene: TRBV7-9

CDR3nt: TGCAGCGTTGAAGGGGAACTAGTCCACGAGCAGTACTTC
CDR3aa: CSVEGELVHEQYF
d_gene: -
abundance: -
j_gene: TRBJ2-7
v_gene: TRBV29-1

CDR3nt: TGTGCCAGCTGTACCCCAGGGGGTAGTTCTGATGGCTACACCTTC
CDR3aa: CASCTPGGSSDGYTF
d_gene: TRBD1
abundance: few
j_gene: TRBJ1-2
v_gene: TRBV19

CDR3nt: TGTGCCAGCAGCTTTGACAGCCAAGAGACCCAGTACTTC
CDR3aa: CASSFDSQETQYF
d_gene: -
abundance: -
j_gene: TRBJ2-5
v_gene: TRBV7-3

CDR3nt: TGTGCCAGCAATCTTGGCGGGAGGACAGATACGCAGTATTTT
CDR3aa: CASNLGGRTDTQYF
d_gene: TRBD2
abundance: -
j_gene: TRBJ2-3
v_gene: TRBV6-5

CDR3nt: TGCAGCGTTGAAGATTGGCCAGGAGGGGCCAACGTCCTGACTTTC
CDR3aa: CSVEDWPGGANVLTF
d_gene: -
abundance: -
j_gene: TRBJ2-6
v_gene: TRBV29-1